Following are 32 T cell receptor beta chains from one sample sequenced in a study of cytotoxic CD8 clonotypes in ibrutinib-treated CLL (dated by TCRdb to about 2021). Libraries were prepared through the immunoSEQ multiplex PCR assay. The immuneACCESS repertoire file appears here via TCRdb, limited to in-frame rearrangements. These files lack a portion of the clones; in checked studies, under half of the deficit traces to unresolved V genes, and the cause of the others is not known. This sample lists 55,000 to 80,000 clones; 90% were detected once. 3% to 3.5% of the sample belongs to the ten largest clones. Explained via the paper, the time point label denotes: roughly 12 months on ibrutinib. The specimen comprised PBMCs, sampled after 12 months of ibrutinib treatment. These receptors all stem from a human donor with chronic lymphocytic leukemia.

The rearrangement uses TRBV21-1 and TRBJ2-7. TRBV21-1 is a listed pseudogene. This CDR3 is built from 13 residues. CDR3 region: CASIRGQVYEQYF. CDR3 DNA: TGTGCCAGCATTCGGGGGCAGGTCTACGAGCAGTACTTC.

This clone came up once. V is TRBV18 and J is TRBJ2-1, with 7 bases fitting TRBD2. Per the germline V gene, CDR1 is KGHSH and CDR2 is LQKENI. The CDR3 contains 17 residues. V trimming: 0 bases; J trimming: 3 bases; junction bases outside the gene matches: 8. The CDR3 region has the DNA TGTGCCAGCTCACCACCGGGGGAGGGTGGTTTCTACAATGAGCAGTTCTTC. Its protein product is CASSPPGEGGFYNEQFF.

The chain is built from TRBV10-3 and TRBJ1-5; 11 nucleotides match TRBD1. V was clipped by 0 bases and J by 9 bases; unmatched bases: 4. This CDR3 is built from 15 residues. Per germline, CDR1 ENHRY and CDR2 SYGVKD. The chain's CDR3 is CAISESGQGGGPQHF. The CDR3 DNA reads as TGTGCCATCAGTGAGTCGGGACAGGGGGGCGGGCCCCAGCATTTT.

CDR3 nucleotides: TGTGCTAGTGGTTTGGCTACAGAAACCAGAAACAATCAGCCCCAGCATTTT. The encoded protein is CASGLATETRNNQPQHF. The V call is TRBV12-5, the J call TRBJ1-5; D gene unclear. V lost 1 base, J lost 3 bases, and 16 bases lay in between. CDR1 is LGHNT and CDR2 is FRNRAP in the germline V gene. The CDR3 length is 17 residues.

The chain links TRBV7-2 to TRBJ2-1; TRBD2 matches at 11 bases. With 2 bases clipped from V and 5 bases from J, the junction kept 8 bases outside the gene matches. Germline V gene sequence: CDR1 SGHTA, CDR2 FQGNSA. The CDR3 spans 17 residues. For the CDR3, the DNA is TGTGCCAGCAGCTTATCCCCTCTGACTAGCGGGAACAATGAGCAGTTCTTC. This codes for CASSLSPLTSGNNEQFF.

The chain employs TRBV7-2 and TRBJ2-3; D is unclear. The V and J ends lost 7 bases and 5 bases respectively, with 10 bases between them. The CDR3 spans 12 residues. Germline CDR1 and CDR2: SGHTA and FQGNSA. The CDR3 loop is CASTPVVDTQYF. The DNA for the CDR3 is TGTGCCAGCACCCCAGTGGTAGATACGCAGTATTTT.

The chain has TRBV28 and TRBJ2-2; TRBD2 agrees at 13 bases. Germline CDR1 MDHEN, CDR2 SYDVKM. The CDR3 runs 14 residues. V lost 5 bases to trimming and J lost 9 bases; unmatched junction nucleotides: 3. The CDR3 sequence is CASSRLAGGRELFF. CDR3 DNA: TGTGCCAGCAGTAGACTAGCGGGAGGCCGGGAGCTGTTTTTT.

This clone was observed once. This chain connects TRBV7-3 to TRBJ1-1; D is undetermined. The ends were cut back, 2 bases at V and 2 bases at J, with 6 bases in the middle. Germline CDR1 is SGHTA and CDR2 is FQGTGA. This CDR3 region has 13 residues. DNA for the CDR3: TGTGCCAGCAGCTTAGCAAGAAACACTGAAGCTTTCTTT. It translates to CASSLARNTEAFF.

V is TRBV1 and J is TRBJ2-5; the D call TRBD2 from the table was never checked on the DNA. TRBV1 is termed a pseudogene. This CDR3 region has 14 residues. CDR3 in DNA: TGCACCAGCAGCCAAGGGACTAGCCTGGAGACCCAGTACTTC. Its translation: CTSSQGTSLETQYF.

This clone was recorded only once. The V and J genes are TRBV7-3 and TRBJ2-1; 10 nucleotides line up with TRBD2. V shed 4 bases and J 4 bases; nucleotides not matched to a gene: 4. The CDR3 is 15 residues long. Germline CDR1 SGHTA, CDR2 FQGTGA. CDR3 region: CASSSGTSEYNEQFF. CDR3 nucleotides: TGTGCCAGCAGCTCCGGGACTAGCGAATACAATGAGCAGTTCTTC.

This clone was observed a handful of times. J is TRBJ2-1 and V is TRBV10-3; 9 bases are a match to TRBD2. Germline V gene lookup returns CDR1 ENHRY and CDR2 SYGVKD. The CDR3 length is 19 residues. The ends lost 3 bases at V and 0 bases at J; junction bases unmatched: 12. This CDR3 is CAISDFAGLAGSSYNEQFF. The CDR3 region has the DNA TGTGCCATCAGTGATTTCGCCGGGCTAGCGGGAAGCTCCTACAATGAGCAGTTCTTC.

V is TRBV11-3 and J is TRBJ1-1; possibly TRBD1 for D (5 bases). Trimming removed 7 bases at V and 3 bases at J, with 27 bases between. The CDR3 consists of 18 residues. Per the germline V gene, CDR1 is SGHNT and CDR2 is YENEEA. CDR3 sequence: CASTLGRSFGLGDTEAFF. CDR3 nucleotide sequence: TGTGCCAGCACCCTGGGCAGAAGCTTTGGCTTAGGGGACACTGAAGCTTTCTTT.

This clone occurred once. This chain joins TRBV29-1 and TRBJ1-2; 9 bases are shared with TRBD1. With V trimmed by 7 bases and J by 3 bases, 3 bases remained unmatched. This CDR3 region has 12 residues. The V gene's germline CDR1 is SQVTM and CDR2 ANQGSEA. In nucleotides, the CDR3 is TGCAGCGGGGGACAGGGAGACTATGGCTACACCTTC. Protein: CSGGQGDYGYTF. The whole variable domain, remainder taken from reference TRBV29-1 and TRBJ1-2, is SAVISQKPSRDICQRGTSLTIQCQVDSQVTMMFWYRQQPGQSLTLIATANQGSEATYESGFVIDKFPISRPNLTFSTLTVSNMSPEDSSIYLCSGGQGDYGYTFGSGTRLTVV.

V usage is TRBV19 and J usage is TRBJ1-2, with D tentatively TRBD1 (5 bases). V gave up 2 bases and J gave up 8 bases, with 12 bases separating them. CDR1 and CDR2 (germline): LNHDA, SQIVND (reference sequence). CDR3 size: 13 residues. This CDR3 is CASSITGARGYTF. The CDR3 coding sequence is TGTGCCAGTAGTATAACTGGGGCCAGGGGCTACACCTTC.

The V call is TRBV6-1, the J call TRBJ1-2; the match to TRBD1 covers 8 bases. CDR3 size: 15 residues. V lost 3 bases, J lost 6 bases, and 9 bases stayed unmatched. Germline V gene lookup returns CDR1 MNHNS and CDR2 SASEGT. CDR3 bases: TGTGCCAGCAGTGACACTGGACAGGGACTCGATGGCTACACCTTC. This encodes CASSDTGQGLDGYTF.

This clone came up a few times. This chain uses TRBV18 with TRBJ1-5; D gene ambiguous. Germline CDR1 KGHSH, CDR2 LQKENI. V lost 2 bases and J lost 2, with 16 bases in between. The CDR3 covers 17 residues. DNA of the CDR3: TGTGCCAGCTCACCAGTGAGTAAACGGGGTGGCAATCAGCCCCAGCATTTT. Its protein product is CASSPVSKRGGNQPQHF.

V usage is TRBV5-5 and J usage is TRBJ1-5, with TRBD1 matching over 10 bases. Germline assignment: CDR1 SGHKS and CDR2 YYEKEE (reference sequence). CDR3 size: 16 residues. Trimming took 2 bases from V and 3 from J; bases not matched to a gene: 5. CDR3 region: CASSFGQGVPNQPQHF. For the CDR3, the DNA is TGTGCCAGCAGCTTCGGACAGGGGGTCCCCAATCAGCCCCAGCATTTT. The complete variable domain, with remaining parts taken from reference TRBV5-5 and TRBJ1-5, reads DAGVTQSPTHLIKTRGQQVTLRCSPISGHKSVSWYQQVLGQGPQFIFQYYEKEERGRGNFPDRFSARQFPNYSSELNVNALLLGDSALYLCASSFGQGVPNQPQHFGDGTRLSIL.

The V and J genes are TRBV4-3 and TRBJ2-7; perhaps TRBD2 as D (6 bases). Trimming pared 4 bases from V and 7 bases from J, leaving 20 bases between. The V gene's germline CDR1 is LGHNA and CDR2 YSLEER. The CDR3 contains 15 residues. The CDR3 protein is CASSPRDSHLREQYF. CDR3 in DNA: TGCGCCAGCAGCCCCCGGGACTCCCATCTACGAGAGCAGTACTTC.

The gene calls are TRBV5-4 and TRBJ2-3; 8 bases are shared with TRBD2. CDR3 length: 14 amino acids. Per germline, CDR1 SGHNT and CDR2 YYREEE (reference sequence). J lost 1 base, V lost 5 bases, and 3 bases had no gene match. CDR3 region: CASRAGAGTDTQYF. The CDR3 nucleotides read TGTGCCAGCAGAGCGGGAGCGGGCACAGATACGCAGTATTTT.

V gene TRBV7-2 combines with J gene TRBJ2-1; no reliable D call. The CDR3 totals 12 residues. CDR1 and CDR2 from the germline V gene are SGHTA and FQGNSA. With 1 base removed from V and 6 bases from J, the gap between germline ends came to 4 bases. The DNA for the CDR3 is TGTGCCAGCAGCTTAGAGAGCAATGAGCAGTTCTTC. Protein sequence: CASSLESNEQFF.

Details on this clone: At the DNA level, this CDR3 is encoded by other sequences in the same sample as well. The V call is TRBV6-5, the J call TRBJ2-6; D gene uncertain. Per the germline V gene, CDR1 is MNHEY and CDR2 is SVGAGI. The V and J ends lost 6 bases and 3 bases respectively, with 3 bases between them. The CDR3 loop spans 12 amino acids. CDR3 protein: CASRVGANVLTF. The CDR3 nucleotides read TGTGCCAGCAGGGTTGGGGCCAACGTCCTGACTTTC.

V usage is TRBV27 and J usage is TRBJ2-7; 10 nucleotides match TRBD2. The CDR3 runs 17 residues. The trim removed 3 bases at V and 5 bases at J, leaving 13 bases unmatched. CDR1 MNHEY and CDR2 SMNVEV come from the germline V gene (reference sequence). CDR3 in amino acids: CASSFHRDIAGGDEQYF. In nucleotides, the CDR3 is TGTGCCAGCAGTTTCCACAGGGATATAGCGGGAGGTGACGAGCAGTACTTC.

V gene TRBV5-4 combines with J gene TRBJ2-1; TRBD2 might be the D (6 bases). V dropped 6 bases and J dropped 14 bases, with 15 bases sitting between them. Germline-derived CDR1 and CDR2 are SGHNT and YYREEE (reference sequence). This CDR3 is built from 11 residues. CDR3 residues: CASTTGTQEFF. CDR3 nucleotides: TGTGCCAGCACAACCGGGACTCAGGAGTTCTTC.

This clone has only one observation. The chain joins TRBV19 to TRBJ1-2, with 9 bases that match TRBD1. The germline gives CDR1 LNHDA, CDR2 SQIVND (reference sequence). V lost 5 bases to trimming and J lost 5 bases; unmatched junction nucleotides: 12. The CDR3 is 16 amino acids. The CDR3 loop is CASSGRGTGLGYGYTF. In DNA form, the CDR3 reads TGTGCCAGTAGTGGAAGAGGGACAGGGTTGGGGTATGGCTACACCTTC.

The CDR3 coding sequence is TGTGCCAGCCTGCGGGAGGGCCACTACGAGCAGTACTTC. Residues: CASLREGHYEQYF. The chain joins TRBV7-9 to TRBJ2-7, with 9 bases that match TRBD2. This CDR3 spans 13 amino acids. The germline V gene has CDR1 SEHNR and CDR2 FQNEAQ (reference sequence). The V segment lost 8 bases and the J segment 3 bases; nucleotides outside the gene matches: 5.

The chain is built from TRBV18 and TRBJ2-3; 10 nucleotides match TRBD2. The CDR3 length is 16 residues. CDR1 and CDR2 (germline): KGHSH, LQKENI. The ends lost 0 bases at V and 6 bases at J; junction bases unmatched: 6. The CDR3 loop is CASSPPLAGAGDTQYF. In DNA, the CDR3 is TGTGCCAGCTCACCACCCCTAGCGGGAGCAGGGGATACGCAGTATTTT.

This chain joins TRBV14 and TRBJ1-2, with 8 bases identical to TRBD1. Germline V lookup: CDR1 SGHDN, CDR2 FVKESK. Germline trimming cut 2 bases from V and 8 bases from J; bases unmatched to any gene: 4. This CDR3 contains 13 residues. The CDR3 DNA reads TGTGCCAGCAGCCAACGGAACAGGGGGGGCTACACCTTC. Its protein is CASSQRNRGGYTF.

The chain's CDR3 is CASSGGTSGIADEQFF. CDR3 in DNA: TGTGCCAGTAGTGGGGGGACTAGCGGGATAGCGGATGAGCAGTTCTTC. The chain couples TRBV19 to TRBJ2-1, with TRBD2 matching over 13 bases. CDR3 length: 16 residues. V was pared by 5 bases and J by 8 bases, with 9 bases of the junction left unmatched. Germline CDR1 reads LNHDA; CDR2 reads SQIVND (reference sequence).

The gene calls are TRBV10-3 and TRBJ1-5; D is unresolved. Germline V gene data show CDR1 as ENHRY and CDR2 as SYGVKD. The CDR3 sequence is 13 residues long. V shed 0 bases and J shed 5 bases, with 5 bases lying between them. CDR3 loop: CAISESRDQPQHF. The CDR3 DNA sequence: TGTGCCATCAGTGAGTCGAGGGATCAGCCCCAGCATTTT.

The chain has TRBV29-1 and TRBJ2-7, with D perhaps TRBD1 (5 bases). The germline gives CDR1 SQVTM, CDR2 ANQGSEA. CDR3 length: 11 residues. Trimming left V 8 bases short and J 3 bases short, with 11 bases between. The CDR3 bases are TGCAGCTTGACAGTAAACTACGAGCAGTACTTC. Translation gives CSLTVNYEQYF.

CDR3 nucleotides: TGTGCCAGCAGTTTTGGGGGTCGCAATCAGCCCCAGCATTTT. Translation: CASSFGGRNQPQHF. V and J are TRBV28 and TRBJ1-5, with D possibly being TRBD1 (5 bases). Trimming took 3 bases from V and 2 from J, leaving 8 bases between them. CDR1 and CDR2 from the germline V gene are MDHEN and SYDVKM. The CDR3 is 14 amino acids.

The rearrangement links TRBV7-6 to TRBJ2-7, with a tentative D call TRBD1 (6 bases). The germline gives CDR1 SGHVS, CDR2 FNYEAQ. The V end lost 5 bases, the J end lost 1 base, and 9 bases lay between the germline ends. The CDR3 extends over 13 amino acids. This CDR3 reads CASSRDTSYEQYF. CDR3 sequence (DNA): TGTGCCAGCAGCCGGGACACATCCTACGAGCAGTACTTC.